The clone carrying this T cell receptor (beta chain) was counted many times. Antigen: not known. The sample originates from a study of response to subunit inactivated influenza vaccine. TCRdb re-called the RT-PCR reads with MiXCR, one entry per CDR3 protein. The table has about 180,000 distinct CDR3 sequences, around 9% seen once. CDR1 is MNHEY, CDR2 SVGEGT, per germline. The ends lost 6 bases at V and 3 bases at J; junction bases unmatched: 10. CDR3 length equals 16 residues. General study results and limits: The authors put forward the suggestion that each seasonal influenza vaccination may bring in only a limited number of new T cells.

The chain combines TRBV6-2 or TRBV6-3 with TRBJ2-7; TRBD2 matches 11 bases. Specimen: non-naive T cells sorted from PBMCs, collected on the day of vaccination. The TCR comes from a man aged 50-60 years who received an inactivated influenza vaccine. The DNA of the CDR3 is TGTGCCAGCAGCCCGGGACTAGCGGCGAGGGGCTACGAGCAGTACTTC. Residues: CASSPGLAARGYEQYF.